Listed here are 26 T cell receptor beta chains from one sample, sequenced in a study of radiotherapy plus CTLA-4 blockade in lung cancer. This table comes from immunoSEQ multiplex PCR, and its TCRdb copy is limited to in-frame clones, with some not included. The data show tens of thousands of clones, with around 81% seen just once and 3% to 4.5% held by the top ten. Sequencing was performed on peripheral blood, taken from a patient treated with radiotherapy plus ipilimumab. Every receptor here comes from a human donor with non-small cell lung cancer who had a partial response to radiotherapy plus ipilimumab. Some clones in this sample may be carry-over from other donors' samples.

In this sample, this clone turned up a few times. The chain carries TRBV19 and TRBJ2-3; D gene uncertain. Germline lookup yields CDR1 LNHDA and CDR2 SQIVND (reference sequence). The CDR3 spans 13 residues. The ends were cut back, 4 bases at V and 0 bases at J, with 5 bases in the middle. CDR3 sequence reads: CASSTLSTDTQYF. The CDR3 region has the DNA TGTGCCAGTAGTACCCTTAGCACAGATACGCAGTATTTT.

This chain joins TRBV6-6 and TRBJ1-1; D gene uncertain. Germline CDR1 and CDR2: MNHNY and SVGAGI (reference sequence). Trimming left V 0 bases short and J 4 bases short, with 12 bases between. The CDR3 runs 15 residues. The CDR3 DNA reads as TGTGCCAGCAGTTACTCGTCCCAGTCGGGCACTGAAGCTTTCTTT. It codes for CASSYSSQSGTEAFF.

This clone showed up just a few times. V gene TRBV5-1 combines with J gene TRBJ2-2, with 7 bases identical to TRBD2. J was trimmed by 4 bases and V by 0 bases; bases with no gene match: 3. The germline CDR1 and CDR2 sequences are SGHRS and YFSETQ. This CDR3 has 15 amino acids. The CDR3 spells CASSLVAGGTGELFF. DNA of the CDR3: TGCGCCAGCAGCTTGGTAGCGGGCGGCACCGGGGAGCTGTTTTTT.

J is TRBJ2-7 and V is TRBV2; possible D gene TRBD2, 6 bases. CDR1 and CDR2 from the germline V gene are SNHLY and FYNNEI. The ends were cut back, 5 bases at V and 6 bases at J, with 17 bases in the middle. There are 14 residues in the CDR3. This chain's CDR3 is CASSPLSGVGEQYF. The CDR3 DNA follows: TGTGCCAGCAGTCCCCTCTCGGGAGTTGGCGAGCAGTACTTC.

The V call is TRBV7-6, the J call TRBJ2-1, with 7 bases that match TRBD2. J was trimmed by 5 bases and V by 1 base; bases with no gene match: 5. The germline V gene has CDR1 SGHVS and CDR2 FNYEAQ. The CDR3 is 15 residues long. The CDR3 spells CASSLVGRVDNEQFF. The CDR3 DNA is TGTGCCAGCAGCTTAGTTGGGAGGGTTGACAATGAGCAGTTCTTC.

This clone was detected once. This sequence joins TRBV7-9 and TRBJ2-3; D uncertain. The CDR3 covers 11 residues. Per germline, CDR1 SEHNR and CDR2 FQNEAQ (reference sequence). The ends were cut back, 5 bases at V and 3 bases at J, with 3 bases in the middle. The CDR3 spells CASSLTDTQYF. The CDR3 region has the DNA TGTGCCAGCAGCCTAACAGATACGCAGTATTTT.

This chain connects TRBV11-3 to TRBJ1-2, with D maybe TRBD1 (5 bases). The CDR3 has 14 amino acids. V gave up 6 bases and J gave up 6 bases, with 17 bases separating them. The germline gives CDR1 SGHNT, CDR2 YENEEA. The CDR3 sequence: CASRPPDSLNGYTF. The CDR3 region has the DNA TGTGCCAGCAGACCCCCTGACAGCCTCAATGGCTACACCTTC. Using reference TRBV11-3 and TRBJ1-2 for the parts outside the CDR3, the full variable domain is EAGVVQSPRYKIIEKKQPVAFWCNPISGHNTLYWYLQNLGQGPELLIRYENEEAVDDSQLPKDRFSAERLKGVDSTLKIQPAELGDSAVYLCASRPPDSLNGYTFGSGTRLTVV.

The CDR3 coding sequence is TGTGCCAGCAGCGTAGGACCCAGGGTTTTAGAAGCTTTCTTT. Its protein is CASSVGPRVLEAFF. This chain joins TRBV9 and TRBJ1-1; D perhaps matches TRBD1 (5 bases). The CDR3 totals 14 residues. Germline values: CDR1 SGDLS, CDR2 YYNGEE. Trimming took 0 bases from V and 8 from J, leaving 14 bases between them. Combining the CDR3 with reference TRBV9 and TRBJ1-1 gives the whole variable domain DSGVTQTPKHLITATGQRVTLRCSPRSGDLSVYWYQQSLDQGLQFLIQYYNGEERAKGNILERFSAQQFPDLHSELNLSSLELGDSALYFCASSVGPRVLEAFFGQGTRLTVV.

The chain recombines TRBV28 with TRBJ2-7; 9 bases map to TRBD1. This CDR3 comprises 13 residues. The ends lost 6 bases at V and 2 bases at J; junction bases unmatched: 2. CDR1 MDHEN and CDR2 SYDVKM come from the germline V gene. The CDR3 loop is CASSNRGPYEQYF. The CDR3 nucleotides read TGTGCCAGCAGCAACAGGGGGCCCTACGAGCAGTACTTC.

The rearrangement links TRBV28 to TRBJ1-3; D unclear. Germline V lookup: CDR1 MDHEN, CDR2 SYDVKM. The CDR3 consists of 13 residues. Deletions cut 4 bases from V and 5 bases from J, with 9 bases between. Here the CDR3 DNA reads TGTGCCAGCAGTTCCGGGGAAAGAAACACCATATATTTT. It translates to CASSSGERNTIYF.

CDR3 sequence: CASSSRSRTGEDYGYTF. The CDR3 coding sequence is TGCGCCAGCAGCTCGCGTTCACGGACAGGGGAGGACTATGGCTACACCTTC. V and J are TRBV5-1 and TRBJ1-2; 9 bases agree with TRBD1. V was pared by 3 bases and J by 3 bases, with 12 bases of the junction left unmatched. Germline-derived CDR1 and CDR2 are SGHRS and YFSETQ. The CDR3 contains 17 residues.

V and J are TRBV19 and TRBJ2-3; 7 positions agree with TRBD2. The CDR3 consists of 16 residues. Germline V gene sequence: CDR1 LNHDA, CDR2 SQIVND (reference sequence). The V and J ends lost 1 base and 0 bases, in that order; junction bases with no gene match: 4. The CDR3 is CASSIVLARSTDTQYF. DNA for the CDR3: TGTGCCAGTAGTATAGTACTAGCGCGTAGCACAGATACGCAGTATTTT.

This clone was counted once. CDR3 amino acids: CASTGIAGTVNEQYF. In DNA form, the CDR3 reads TGCGCCAGCACGGGGATAGCGGGGACAGTGAACGAGCAGTACTTC. The chain is built from TRBV5-1 and TRBJ2-7, with TRBD2 as a possible D gene (8 bases). CDR1 SGHRS and CDR2 YFSETQ come from the germline V gene. CDR3 length: 15 amino acids. Trimming took off 6 bases at V and 5 bases at J, with 21 bases between the two ends.

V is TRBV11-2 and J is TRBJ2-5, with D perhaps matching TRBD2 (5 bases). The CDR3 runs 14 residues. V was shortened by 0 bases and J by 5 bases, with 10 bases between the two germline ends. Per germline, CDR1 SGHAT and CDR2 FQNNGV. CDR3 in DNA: TGTGCCAGCAGCTTAGATCTGGACTTCGAGACCCAGTACTTC. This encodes CASSLDLDFETQYF.

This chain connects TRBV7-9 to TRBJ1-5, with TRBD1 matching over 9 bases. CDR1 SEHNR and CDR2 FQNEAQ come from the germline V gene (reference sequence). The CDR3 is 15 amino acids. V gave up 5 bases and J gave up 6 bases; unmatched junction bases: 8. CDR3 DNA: TGTGCCAGCAGCCTCAGTGGGACAGGGTTTCAGCCCCAGCATTTT. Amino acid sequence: CASSLSGTGFQPQHF.

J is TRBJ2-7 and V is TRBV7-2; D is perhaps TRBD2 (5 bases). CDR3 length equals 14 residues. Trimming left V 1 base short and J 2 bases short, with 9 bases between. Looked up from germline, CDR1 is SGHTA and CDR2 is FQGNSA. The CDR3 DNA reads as TGTGCCAGCAGCTTAGAGAGCGGAACCTACGAGCAGTACTTC. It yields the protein CASSLESGTYEQYF.

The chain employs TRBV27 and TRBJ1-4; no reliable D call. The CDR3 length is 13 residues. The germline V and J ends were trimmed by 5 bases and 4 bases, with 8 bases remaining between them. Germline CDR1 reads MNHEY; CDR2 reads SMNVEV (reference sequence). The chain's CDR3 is CASSPGSNEKLFF. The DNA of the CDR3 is TGTGCCAGCAGTCCAGGTAGTAATGAAAAACTGTTTTTT.

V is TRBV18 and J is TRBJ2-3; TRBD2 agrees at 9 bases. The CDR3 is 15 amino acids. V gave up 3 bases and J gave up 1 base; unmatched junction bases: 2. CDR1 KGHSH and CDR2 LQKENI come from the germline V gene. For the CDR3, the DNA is TGTGCCAGCTCACCTAGCGGGGGTGGCACAGATACGCAGTATTTT. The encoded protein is CASSPSGGGTDTQYF.

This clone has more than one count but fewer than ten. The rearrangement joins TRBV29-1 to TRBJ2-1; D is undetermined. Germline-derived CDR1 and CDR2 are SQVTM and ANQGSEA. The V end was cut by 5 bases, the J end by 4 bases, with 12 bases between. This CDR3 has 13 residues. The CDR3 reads CSVTATSYNEQFF. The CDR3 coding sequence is TGCAGCGTTACCGCCACTTCATACAATGAGCAGTTCTTC.

The CDR3 DNA follows: TGTGCCAGCAGCTTCCAGATAACGCAGTATTTT. Translating gives CASSFQITQYF. This chain joins TRBV11-2 and TRBJ2-3; D remains ambiguous. The CDR3 sequence is 11 residues long. The germline V gene encodes CDR1 SGHAT and CDR2 FQNNGV. V dropped 3 bases and J dropped 9 bases, with 7 bases sitting between them.

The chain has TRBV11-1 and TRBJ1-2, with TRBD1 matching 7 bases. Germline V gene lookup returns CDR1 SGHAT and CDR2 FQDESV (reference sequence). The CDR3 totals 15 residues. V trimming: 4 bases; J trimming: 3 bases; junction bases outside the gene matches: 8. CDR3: CASSSRLGTDYGYTF. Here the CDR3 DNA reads TGTGCCAGCAGCTCGAGGTTGGGGACAGACTATGGCTACACCTTC.

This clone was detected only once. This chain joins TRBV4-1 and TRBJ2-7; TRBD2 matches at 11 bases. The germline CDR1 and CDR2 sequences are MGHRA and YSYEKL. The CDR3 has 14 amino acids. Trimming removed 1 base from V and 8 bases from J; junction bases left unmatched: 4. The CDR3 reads CASSQVLAGGQQYF. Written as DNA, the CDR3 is TGCGCCAGCAGCCAAGTCCTAGCGGGGGGCCAGCAGTACTTC.

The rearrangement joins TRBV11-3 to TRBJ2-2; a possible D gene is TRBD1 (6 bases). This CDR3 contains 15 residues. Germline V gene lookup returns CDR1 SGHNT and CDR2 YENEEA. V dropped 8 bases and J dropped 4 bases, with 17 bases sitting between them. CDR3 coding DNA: TGTGCCAGCTCCAGTGGGGGCGCAGGCACCGGGGAGCTGTTTTTT. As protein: CASSSGGAGTGELFF.

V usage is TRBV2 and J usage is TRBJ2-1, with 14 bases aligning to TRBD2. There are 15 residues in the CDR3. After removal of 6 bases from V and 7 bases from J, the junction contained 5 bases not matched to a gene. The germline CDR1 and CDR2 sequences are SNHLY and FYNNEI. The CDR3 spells CASRRLAGGKNEQFF. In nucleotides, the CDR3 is TGTGCCAGCAGAAGACTAGCGGGAGGGAAGAATGAGCAGTTCTTC.

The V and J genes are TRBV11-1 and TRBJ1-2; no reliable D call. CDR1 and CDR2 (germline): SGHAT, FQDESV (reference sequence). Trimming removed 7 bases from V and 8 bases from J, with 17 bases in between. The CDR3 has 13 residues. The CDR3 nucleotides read TGTGCCAGCACTCCGGGTGCGGCCGCCGGCTACACCTTC. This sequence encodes CASTPGAAAGYTF.

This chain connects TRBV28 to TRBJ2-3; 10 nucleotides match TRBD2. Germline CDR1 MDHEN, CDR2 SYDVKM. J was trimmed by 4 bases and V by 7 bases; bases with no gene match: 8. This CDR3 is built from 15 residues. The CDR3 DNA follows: TGTGCCAGCAACAGCGGGGGGGTAAAGGCAGATACGCAGTATTTT. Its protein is CASNSGGVKADTQYF.